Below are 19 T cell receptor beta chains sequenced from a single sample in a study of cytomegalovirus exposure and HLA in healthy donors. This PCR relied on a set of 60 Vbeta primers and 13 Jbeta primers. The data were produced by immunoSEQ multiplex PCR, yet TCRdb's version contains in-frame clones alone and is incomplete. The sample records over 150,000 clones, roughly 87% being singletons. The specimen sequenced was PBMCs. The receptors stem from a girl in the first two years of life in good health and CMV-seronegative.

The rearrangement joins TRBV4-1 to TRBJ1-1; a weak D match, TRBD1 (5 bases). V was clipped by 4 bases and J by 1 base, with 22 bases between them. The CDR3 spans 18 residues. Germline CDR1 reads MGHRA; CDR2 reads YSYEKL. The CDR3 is CASSRQQWVLGQNTEAFF. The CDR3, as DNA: TGCGCCAGCAGCCGCCAGCAGTGGGTATTGGGGCAGAACACTGAAGCTTTCTTT.

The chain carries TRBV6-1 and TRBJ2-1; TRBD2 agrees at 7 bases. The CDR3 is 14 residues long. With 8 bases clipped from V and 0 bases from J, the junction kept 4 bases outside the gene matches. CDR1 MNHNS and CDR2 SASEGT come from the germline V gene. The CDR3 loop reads CASVWTSSYNEQFF. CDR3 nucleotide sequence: TGTGCCAGCGTATGGACTAGCTCCTACAATGAGCAGTTCTTC.

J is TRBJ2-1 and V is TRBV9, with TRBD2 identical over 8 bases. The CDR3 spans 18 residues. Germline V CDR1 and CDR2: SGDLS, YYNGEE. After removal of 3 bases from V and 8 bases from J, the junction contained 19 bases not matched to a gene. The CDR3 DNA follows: TGTGCCAGCAGCGACCCCTGGAGAAGGGGCGGGGGGAAGGATGAGCAGTTCTTC. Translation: CASSDPWRRGGGKDEQFF. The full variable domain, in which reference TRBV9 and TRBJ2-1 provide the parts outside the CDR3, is DSGVTQTPKHLITATGQRVTLRCSPRSGDLSVYWYQQSLDQGLQFLIQYYNGEERAKGNILERFSAQQFPDLHSELNLSSLELGDSALYFCASSDPWRRGGGKDEQFFGPGTRLTVL.

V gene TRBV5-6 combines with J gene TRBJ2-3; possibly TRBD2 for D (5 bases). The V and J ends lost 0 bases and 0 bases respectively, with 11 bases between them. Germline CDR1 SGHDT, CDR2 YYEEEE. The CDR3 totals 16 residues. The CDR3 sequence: CASSLGLLASTDTQYF. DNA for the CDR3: TGTGCCAGCAGCTTGGGTCTCCTAGCTAGCACAGATACGCAGTATTTT.

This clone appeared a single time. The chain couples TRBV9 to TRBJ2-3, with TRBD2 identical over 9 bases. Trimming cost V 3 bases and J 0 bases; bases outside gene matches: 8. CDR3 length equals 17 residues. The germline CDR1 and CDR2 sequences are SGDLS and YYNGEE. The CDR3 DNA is TGTGCCAGCAGCGACCCCCTAGCGGGGATAAGCACAGATACGCAGTATTTT. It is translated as CASSDPLAGISTDTQYF.

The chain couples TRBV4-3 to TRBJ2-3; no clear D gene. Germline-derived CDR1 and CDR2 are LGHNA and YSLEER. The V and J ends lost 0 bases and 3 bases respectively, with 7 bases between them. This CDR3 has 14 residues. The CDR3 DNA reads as TGCGCCAGCAGCCAAGATCCGGGTACAGATACGCAGTATTTT. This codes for CASSQDPGTDTQYF.

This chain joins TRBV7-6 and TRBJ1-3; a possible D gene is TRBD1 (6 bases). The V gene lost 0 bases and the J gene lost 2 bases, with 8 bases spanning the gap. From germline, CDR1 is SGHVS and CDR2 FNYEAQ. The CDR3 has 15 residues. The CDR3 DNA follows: TGTGCCAGCAGCTTAGCGCGGACAGCTGGAAACACCATATATTTT. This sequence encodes CASSLARTAGNTIYF.

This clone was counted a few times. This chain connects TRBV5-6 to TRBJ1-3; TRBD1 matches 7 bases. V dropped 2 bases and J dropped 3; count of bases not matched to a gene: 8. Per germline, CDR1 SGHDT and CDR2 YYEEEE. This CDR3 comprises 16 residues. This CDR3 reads CASSFIQGSHGNTIYF. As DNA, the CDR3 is TGTGCCAGCAGCTTCATACAGGGGTCTCATGGAAACACCATATATTTT.

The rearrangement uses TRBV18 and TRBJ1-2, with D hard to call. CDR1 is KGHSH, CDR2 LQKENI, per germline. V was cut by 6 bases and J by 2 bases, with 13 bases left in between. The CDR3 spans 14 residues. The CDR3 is CASSPDGRNYGYTF. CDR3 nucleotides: TGTGCCAGCTCCCCGGATGGGAGGAACTATGGCTACACCTTC.

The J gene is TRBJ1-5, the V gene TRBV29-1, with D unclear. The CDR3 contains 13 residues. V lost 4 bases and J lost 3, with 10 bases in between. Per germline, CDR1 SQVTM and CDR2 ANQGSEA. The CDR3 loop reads CSVAFSFNQPQHF. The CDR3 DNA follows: TGCAGCGTTGCGTTCAGTTTCAATCAGCCCCAGCATTTT.

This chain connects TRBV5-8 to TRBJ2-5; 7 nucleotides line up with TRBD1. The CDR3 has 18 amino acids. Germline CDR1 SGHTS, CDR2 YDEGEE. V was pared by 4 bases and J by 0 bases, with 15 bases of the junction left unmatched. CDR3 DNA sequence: TGTGCCAGCAGCCCCGGGACAGATACCAATTGGTACCAAGAGACCCAGTACTTC. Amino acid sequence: CASSPGTDTNWYQETQYF.

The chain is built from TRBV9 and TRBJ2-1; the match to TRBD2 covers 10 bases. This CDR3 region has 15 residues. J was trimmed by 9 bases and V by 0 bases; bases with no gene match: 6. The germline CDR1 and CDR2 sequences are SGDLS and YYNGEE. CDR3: CASSVASLAGIEQFF. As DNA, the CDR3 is TGTGCCAGCAGCGTAGCTTCACTAGCGGGGATTGAGCAGTTCTTC.

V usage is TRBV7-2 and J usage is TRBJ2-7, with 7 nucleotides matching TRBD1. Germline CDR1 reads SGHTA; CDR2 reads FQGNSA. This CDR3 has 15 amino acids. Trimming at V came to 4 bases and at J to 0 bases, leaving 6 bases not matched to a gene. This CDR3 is CASSYRTGVSYEQYF. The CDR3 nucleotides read TGTGCCAGCAGCTATCGGACAGGCGTCTCCTACGAGCAGTACTTC.

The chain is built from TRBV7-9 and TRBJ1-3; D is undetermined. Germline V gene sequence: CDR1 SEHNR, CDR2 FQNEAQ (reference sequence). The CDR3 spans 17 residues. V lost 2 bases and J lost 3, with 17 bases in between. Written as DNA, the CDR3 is TGTGCCAGCAGCTTAAGGTTGCGCGCAGGAAGTGGAAACACCATATATTTT. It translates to CASSLRLRAGSGNTIYF.

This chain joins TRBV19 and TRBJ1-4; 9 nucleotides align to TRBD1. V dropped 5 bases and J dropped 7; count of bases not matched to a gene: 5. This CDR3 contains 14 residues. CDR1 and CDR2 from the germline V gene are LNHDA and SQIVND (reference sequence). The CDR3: CASSSDRGGEKLFF. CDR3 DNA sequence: TGTGCCAGTAGTTCGGACAGGGGAGGTGAAAAACTGTTTTTT.

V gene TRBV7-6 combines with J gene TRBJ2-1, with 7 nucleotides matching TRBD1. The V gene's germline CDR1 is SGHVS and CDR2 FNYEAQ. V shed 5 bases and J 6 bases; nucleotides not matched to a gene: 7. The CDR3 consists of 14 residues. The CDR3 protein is CASSPRQGANEQFF. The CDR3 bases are TGTGCCAGCAGCCCCAGACAGGGAGCCAATGAGCAGTTCTTC.

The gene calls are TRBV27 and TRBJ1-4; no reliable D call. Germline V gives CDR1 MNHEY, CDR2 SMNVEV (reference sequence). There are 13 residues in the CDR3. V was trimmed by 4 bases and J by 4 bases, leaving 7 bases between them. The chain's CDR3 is CASSSGSNEKLFF. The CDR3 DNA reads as TGTGCCAGCAGTTCAGGAAGTAATGAAAAACTGTTTTTT.

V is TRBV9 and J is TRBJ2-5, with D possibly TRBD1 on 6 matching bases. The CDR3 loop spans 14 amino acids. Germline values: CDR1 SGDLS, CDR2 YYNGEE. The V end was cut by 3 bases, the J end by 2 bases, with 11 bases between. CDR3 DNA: TGTGCCAGCAGCGAGGACAGCTATCAAGAGACCCAGTACTTC. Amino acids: CASSEDSYQETQYF.

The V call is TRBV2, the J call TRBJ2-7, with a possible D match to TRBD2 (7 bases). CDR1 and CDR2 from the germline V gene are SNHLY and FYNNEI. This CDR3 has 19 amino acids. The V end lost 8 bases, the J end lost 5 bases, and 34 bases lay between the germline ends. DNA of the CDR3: TGTGCCAGCTACCGGGGGGCCAGGGGTCGGATCACAACCGACCACGAGCAGTACTTC. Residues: CASYRGARGRITTDHEQYF.